This is a list of T cell receptor beta chains from one sample in a study of shared clonotypes between healthy human individuals. Measured with immunoSEQ multiplex PCR; TCRdb has only the in-frame clones, and not every one. The sample contains over a million clones, roughly 96% of which appear only once. Sequencing input: naive CD4+ T cells sorted from blood. The receptors come from a man younger than 40 in good health. CDR3s include the opening cysteine and the closing phenylalanine or tryptophan. The D gene is left open where the match is weak. The size of a clone is reported for some rows only, either as once, few or many, or as a class for expanded clones.

J gene	clone size	V gene	D gene	CDR3 DNA	CDR3 protein
TRBJ2-3	NA	TRBV9	NA	TGTGCCAGCAGCGTAGGGGTCGGCGACACAGATACGCAGTATTTT	CASSVGVGDTDTQYF
TRBJ2-1	NA	TRBV5-1	TRBD2	TGCGCCAGCAGCTTGAGGCCACAGACAGATAGACTAGCGGGGACCTACTCCTACAATGAGCAGTTCTTC	CASSLRPQTDRLAGTYSYNEQFF
TRBJ1-1	NA	TRBV2	TRBD1	TGTGCCAGCCTCGGACAGGGACCTTTGGGGACTGAAGCTTTCTTT	CASLGQGPLGTEAFF
TRBJ2-1	NA	TRBV5-1	TRBD2	TGCGCCAGCAGCGCGGGCGGGGGGAACAATGAGCAGTTCTTC	CASSAGGGNNEQFF
TRBJ1-2	NA	TRBV7-3	NA	TGTGCCAGCAGCTTGGGGGGTAACTATGGCTACACCTTC	CASSLGGNYGYTF
TRBJ2-1	NA	TRBV28	TRBD1	TGTGCCATCACTACAGGGGCGACGCCCTACAATGAGCAGTTCTTC	CAITTGATPYNEQFF
TRBJ2-1	NA	TRBV27	NA	TGTGCCAGCAGTTTTGTCCGCGGACCGGTCGATGAGCAGTTCTTC	CASSFVRGPVDEQFF
TRBJ2-3	once	TRBV4-1	NA	TGCGCCAGCAGCTACCGGGACACCGAAACAGATACGCAGTATTTT	CASSYRDTETDTQYF
TRBJ1-5	NA	TRBV2	NA	TGTGCCAGCAAGGATTATGTAATTGGGCAGCCCCAGCATTTT	CASKDYVIGQPQHF
TRBJ1-1	NA	TRBV7-3	TRBD1	TGTGCCAGCAGCCTCGACAGGGAGAACACTGAAGCTTTCTTT	CASSLDRENTEAFF
TRBJ2-1	NA	TRBV19	TRBD1	TGTGCCAGTAGTGGGTTGTCGGGACAGGTCCGAGAGCAGTTCTTC	CASSGLSGQVREQFF
TRBJ1-1	NA	TRBV28	NA	TGTGCCAGCAGTTTTGACAGCCCATCCATGCGAGCTTTCTTT	CASSFDSPSMRAFF
TRBJ2-7	NA	TRBV6-1	NA	TGTGCCAGCAGTGGGTGGGGGAAACCCTCCTACGAGCAGTACTTC	CASSGWGKPSYEQYF
TRBJ2-4	NA	TRBV11-2	TRBD2	TGTGCCAGCAGCTTAGGCGGACTAGCGGGGATCAAAAACATTCAGTACTTC	CASSLGGLAGIKNIQYF
TRBJ1-5	NA	TRBV11-2	NA	TGTGCCAGCAGCTTAGAGACGGGTCAGCCCCAGCATTTT	CASSLETGQPQHF
TRBJ2-7	NA	TRBV25-1	NA	TGTGCCAGCAGTGATCTCCACCCCTACGAGCAGTACTTC	CASSDLHPYEQYF
TRBJ1-5	NA	TRBV11-2	NA	TGTGCCAGCAGCTTGGGGGTGGTGGGGCCGAATCAGCCCCAGCATTTT	CASSLGVVGPNQPQHF
TRBJ1-1	NA	TRBV25-1	NA	TGTGCCAGCAGTGAATTTGGGCGGGAAACTGAAGCTTTCTTT	CASSEFGRETEAFF